This TCR beta chain appears in the sequencing data of a study of cytomegalovirus exposure and HLA in healthy donors. Trimming took off 3 bases at V and 0 bases at J, with 15 bases between the two ends. CDR1 SGHAT and CDR2 FQNNGV come from the germline V gene. The CDR3 covers 17 residues. The protocol was immunoSEQ multiplex PCR, while the TCRdb copy is restricted to in-frame clones and leaves out a portion. In the table there are 200,000 or so clones, 75% to 90% of which are singletons. The V and J genes are TRBV11-2 and TRBJ2-1; weak D call: TRBD2 (6 bases). This receptor was obtained from a man aged 18 to 35 in good health and CMV-seropositive. The sequenced material came from PBMCs. The CDR3: CASSFGERAFSYNEQFF. Here the CDR3 DNA reads TGTGCCAGCAGCTTCGGGGAGCGGGCTTTCTCCTACAATGAGCAGTTCTTC.